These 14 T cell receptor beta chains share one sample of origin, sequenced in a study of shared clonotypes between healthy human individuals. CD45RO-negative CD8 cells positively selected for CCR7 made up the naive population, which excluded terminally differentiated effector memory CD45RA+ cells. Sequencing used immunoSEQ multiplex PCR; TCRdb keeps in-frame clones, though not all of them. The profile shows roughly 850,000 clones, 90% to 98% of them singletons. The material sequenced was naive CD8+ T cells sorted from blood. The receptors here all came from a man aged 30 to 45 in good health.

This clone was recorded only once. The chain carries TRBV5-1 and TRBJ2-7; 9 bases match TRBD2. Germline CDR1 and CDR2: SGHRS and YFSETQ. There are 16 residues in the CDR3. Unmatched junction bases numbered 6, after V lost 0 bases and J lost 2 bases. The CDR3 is CASSLGSSGRTYEQYF. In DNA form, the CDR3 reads TGCGCCAGCAGCTTGGGATCCAGCGGGAGGACCTACGAGCAGTACTTC. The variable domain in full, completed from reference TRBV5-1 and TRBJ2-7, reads KAGVTQTPRYLIKTRGQQVTLSCSPISGHRSVSWYQQTPGQGLQFLFEYFSETQRNKGNFPGRFSGRQFSNSRSEMNVSTLELGDSALYLCASSLGSSGRTYEQYFGPGTRLTVT.

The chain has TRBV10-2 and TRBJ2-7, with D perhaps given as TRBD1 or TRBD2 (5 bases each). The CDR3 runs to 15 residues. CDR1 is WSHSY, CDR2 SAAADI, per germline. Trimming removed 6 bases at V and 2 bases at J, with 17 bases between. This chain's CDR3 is CASRGPGPSPYEQYF. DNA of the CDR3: TGCGCCAGCAGGGGGCCGGGACCGTCACCCTACGAGCAGTACTTC.

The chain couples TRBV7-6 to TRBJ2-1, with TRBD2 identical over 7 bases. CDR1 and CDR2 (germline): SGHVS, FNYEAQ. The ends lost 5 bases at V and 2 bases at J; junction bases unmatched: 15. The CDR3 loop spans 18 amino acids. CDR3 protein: CASSPYITSAGAYNEQFF. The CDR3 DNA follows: TGTGCCAGCAGCCCCTACATTACGTCCGCGGGAGCCTACAATGAGCAGTTCTTC.

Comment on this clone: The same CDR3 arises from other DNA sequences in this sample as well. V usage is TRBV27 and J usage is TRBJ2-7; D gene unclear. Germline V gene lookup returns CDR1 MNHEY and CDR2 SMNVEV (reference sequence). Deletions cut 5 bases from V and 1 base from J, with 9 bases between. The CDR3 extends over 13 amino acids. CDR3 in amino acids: CASSLSRSYEQYF. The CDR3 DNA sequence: TGTGCCAGCAGTCTAAGCAGATCCTACGAGCAGTACTTC.

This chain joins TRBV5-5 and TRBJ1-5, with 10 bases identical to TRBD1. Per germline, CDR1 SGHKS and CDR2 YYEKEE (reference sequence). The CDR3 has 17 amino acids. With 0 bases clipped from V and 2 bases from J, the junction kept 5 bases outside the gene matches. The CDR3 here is CASSLGQGAKGNQPQHF. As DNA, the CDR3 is TGTGCCAGCAGCTTGGGACAGGGGGCTAAAGGCAATCAGCCCCAGCATTTT.

The CDR3 nucleotides are TGTGCCAGCAGTTTGAGTTCCGACAGGGCCTATCAGCCCCAGCATTTT. Residues: CASSLSSDRAYQPQHF. V gene TRBV28 combines with J gene TRBJ1-5, with 7 bases lining up with TRBD1. Trimming took 3 bases from V and 5 from J; bases not matched to a gene: 10. Germline V lookup: CDR1 MDHEN, CDR2 SYDVKM. The CDR3 loop spans 16 amino acids.

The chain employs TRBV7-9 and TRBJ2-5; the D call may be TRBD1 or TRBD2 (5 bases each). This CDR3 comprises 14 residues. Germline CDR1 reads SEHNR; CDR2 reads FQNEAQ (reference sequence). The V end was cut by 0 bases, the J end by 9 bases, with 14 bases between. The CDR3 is CASSLARGVQAQYF. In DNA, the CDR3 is TGTGCCAGCAGCTTAGCTCGAGGGGTCCAGGCCCAGTACTTC.

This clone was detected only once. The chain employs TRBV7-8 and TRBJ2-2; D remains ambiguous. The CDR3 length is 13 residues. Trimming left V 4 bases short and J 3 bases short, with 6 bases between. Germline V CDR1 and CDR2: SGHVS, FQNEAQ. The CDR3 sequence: CASSYDYTGELFF. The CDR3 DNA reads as TGTGCCAGCAGCTATGATTACACCGGGGAGCTGTTTTTT.

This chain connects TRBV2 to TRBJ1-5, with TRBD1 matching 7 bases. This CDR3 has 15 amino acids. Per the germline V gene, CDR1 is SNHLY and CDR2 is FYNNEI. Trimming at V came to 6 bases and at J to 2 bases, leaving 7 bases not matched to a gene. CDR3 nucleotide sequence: TGTGCCAGCAGAGATGACAGGGCGCGCAATCAGCCCCAGCATTTT. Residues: CASRDDRARNQPQHF.

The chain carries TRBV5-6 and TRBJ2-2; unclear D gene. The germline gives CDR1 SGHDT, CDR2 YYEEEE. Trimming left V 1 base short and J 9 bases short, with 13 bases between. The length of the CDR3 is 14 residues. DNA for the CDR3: TGTGCCAGCAGCTTGTGGTGGTCCGACCGGGAGCTGTTTTTT. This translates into CASSLWWSDRELFF.

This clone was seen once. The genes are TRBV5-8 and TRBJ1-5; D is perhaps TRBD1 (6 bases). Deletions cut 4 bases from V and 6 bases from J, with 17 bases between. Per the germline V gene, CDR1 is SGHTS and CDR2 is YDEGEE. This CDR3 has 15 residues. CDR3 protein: CASSVGWGASQPQHF. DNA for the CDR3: TGTGCCAGCAGCGTTGGGTGGGGGGCAAGTCAGCCCCAGCATTTT.

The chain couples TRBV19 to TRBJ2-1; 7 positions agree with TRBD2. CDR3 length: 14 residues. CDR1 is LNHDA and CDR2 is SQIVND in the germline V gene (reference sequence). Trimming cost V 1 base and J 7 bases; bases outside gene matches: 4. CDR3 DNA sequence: TGTGCCAGTAGTATAGGCGGGAGTGGGAATGAGCAGTTCTTC. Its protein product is CASSIGGSGNEQFF.

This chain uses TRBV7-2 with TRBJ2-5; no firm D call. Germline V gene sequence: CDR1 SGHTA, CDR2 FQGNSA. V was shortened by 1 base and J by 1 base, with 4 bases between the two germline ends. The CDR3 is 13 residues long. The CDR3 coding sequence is TGTGCCAGCAGCTTAGTGCCCCAAGAGACCCAGTACTTC. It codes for CASSLVPQETQYF.

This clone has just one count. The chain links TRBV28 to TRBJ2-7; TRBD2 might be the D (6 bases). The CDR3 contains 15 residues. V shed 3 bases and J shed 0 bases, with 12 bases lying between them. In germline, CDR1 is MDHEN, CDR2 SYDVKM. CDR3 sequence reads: CASSLYSGNSYEQYF. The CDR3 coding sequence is TGTGCCAGCAGTTTGTATAGCGGCAACTCCTACGAGCAGTACTTC.